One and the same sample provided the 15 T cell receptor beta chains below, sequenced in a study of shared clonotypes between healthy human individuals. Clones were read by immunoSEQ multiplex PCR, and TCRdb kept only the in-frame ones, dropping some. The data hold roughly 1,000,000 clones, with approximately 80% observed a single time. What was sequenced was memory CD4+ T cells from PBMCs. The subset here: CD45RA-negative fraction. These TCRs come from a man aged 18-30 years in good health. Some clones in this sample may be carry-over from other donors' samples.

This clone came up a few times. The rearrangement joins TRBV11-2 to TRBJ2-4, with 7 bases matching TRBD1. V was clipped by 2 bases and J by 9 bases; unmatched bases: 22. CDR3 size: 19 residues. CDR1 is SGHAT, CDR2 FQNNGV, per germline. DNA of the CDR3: TGTGCCAGCAGCTTATACTCTCACTTGCGACAGGGTTCACGGGGCATTCAGTACTTC. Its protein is CASSLYSHLRQGSRGIQYF.

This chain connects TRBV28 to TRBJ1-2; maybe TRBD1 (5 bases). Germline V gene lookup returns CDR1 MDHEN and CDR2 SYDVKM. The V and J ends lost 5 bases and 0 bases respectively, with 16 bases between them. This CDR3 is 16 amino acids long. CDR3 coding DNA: TGTGCCAGCAGTCATCACAACCGGGGGTCTAACTATGGCTACACCTTC. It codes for CASSHHNRGSNYGYTF.

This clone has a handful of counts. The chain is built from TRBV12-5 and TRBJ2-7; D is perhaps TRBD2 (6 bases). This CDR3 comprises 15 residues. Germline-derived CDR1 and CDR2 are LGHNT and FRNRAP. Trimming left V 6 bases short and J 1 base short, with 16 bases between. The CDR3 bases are TGTGCTAGTGGCCCCAGACTAGACCCATCCTACGAGCAGTACTTC. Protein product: CASGPRLDPSYEQYF.

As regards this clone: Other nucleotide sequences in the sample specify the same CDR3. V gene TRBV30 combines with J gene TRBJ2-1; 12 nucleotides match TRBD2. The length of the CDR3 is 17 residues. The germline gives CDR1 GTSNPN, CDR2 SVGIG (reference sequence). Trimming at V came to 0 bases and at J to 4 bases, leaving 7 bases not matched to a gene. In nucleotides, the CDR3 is TGTGCCTGGAGTGTACTAGGGACTAGCGGGCGGTACAATGAGCAGTTCTTC. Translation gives CAWSVLGTSGRYNEQFF.

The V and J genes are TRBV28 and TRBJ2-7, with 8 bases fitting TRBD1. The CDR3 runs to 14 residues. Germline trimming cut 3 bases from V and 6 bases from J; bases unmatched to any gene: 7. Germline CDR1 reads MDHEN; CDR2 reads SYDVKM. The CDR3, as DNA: TGTGCCAGCAGTTTGACAGGGGTACAGACCGAGCAGTACTTC. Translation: CASSLTGVQTEQYF.

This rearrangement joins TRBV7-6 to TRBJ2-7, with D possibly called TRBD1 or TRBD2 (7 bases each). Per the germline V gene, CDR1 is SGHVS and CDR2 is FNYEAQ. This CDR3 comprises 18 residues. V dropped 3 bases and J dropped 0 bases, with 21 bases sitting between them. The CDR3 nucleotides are TGTGCCAGCAGCTTTAACCCCCCAGGGGGGGCGTTCTCCTACGAGCAGTACTTC. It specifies CASSFNPPGGAFSYEQYF.

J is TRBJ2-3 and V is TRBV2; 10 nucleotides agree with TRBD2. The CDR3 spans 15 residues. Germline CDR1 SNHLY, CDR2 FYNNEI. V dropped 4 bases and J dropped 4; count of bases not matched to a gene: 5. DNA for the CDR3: TGTGCCAGCAGTGTGGGCCTAGCGGGAGCAGATACGCAGTATTTT. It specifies CASSVGLAGADTQYF.

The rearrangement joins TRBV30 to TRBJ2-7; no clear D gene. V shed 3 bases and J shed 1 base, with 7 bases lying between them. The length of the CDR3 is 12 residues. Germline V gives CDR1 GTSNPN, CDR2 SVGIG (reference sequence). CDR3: CAWRDRSYEQYF. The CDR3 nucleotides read TGTGCCTGGAGGGATAGATCCTACGAGCAGTACTTC.

DNA of the CDR3: TGCGCCAGCAGCTTGGCTAGCCCAAGCACAGATACGCAGTATTTT. Amino acid sequence: CASSLASPSTDTQYF. The V call is TRBV5-1, the J call TRBJ2-3; D possibly corresponds to TRBD2 (5 bases). The CDR3 sequence is 15 residues long. Between the trimmed V and J ends, which lost 0 bases and 0 bases, there was a span of 8 bases. Germline V gives CDR1 SGHRS, CDR2 YFSETQ.

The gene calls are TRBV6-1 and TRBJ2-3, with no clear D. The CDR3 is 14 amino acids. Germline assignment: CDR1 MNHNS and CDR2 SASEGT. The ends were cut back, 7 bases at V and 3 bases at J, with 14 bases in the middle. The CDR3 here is CASNVRLPTDTQYF. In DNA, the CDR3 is TGTGCCAGCAACGTGCGGCTACCGACAGATACGCAGTATTTT.

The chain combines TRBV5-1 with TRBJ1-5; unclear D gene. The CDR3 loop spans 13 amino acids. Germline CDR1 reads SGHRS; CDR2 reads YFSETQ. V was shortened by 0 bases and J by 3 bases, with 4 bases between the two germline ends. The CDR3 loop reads CASSLALNQPQHF. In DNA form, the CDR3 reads TGCGCCAGCAGCTTGGCTCTCAATCAGCCCCAGCATTTT.

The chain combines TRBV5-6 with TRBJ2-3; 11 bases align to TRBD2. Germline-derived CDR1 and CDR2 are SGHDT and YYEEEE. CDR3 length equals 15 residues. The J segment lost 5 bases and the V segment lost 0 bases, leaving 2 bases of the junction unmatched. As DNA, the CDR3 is TGTGCCAGCAGCTTGGGCCTAGCGGGAGGAGATACGCAGTATTTT. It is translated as CASSLGLAGGDTQYF. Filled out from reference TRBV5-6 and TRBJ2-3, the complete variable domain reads DAGVTQSPTHLIKTRGQQVTLRCSPKSGHDTVSWYQQALGQGPQFIFQYYEEEERQRGNFPDRFSGHQFPNYSSELNVNALLLGDSALYLCASSLGLAGGDTQYFGPGTRLTVL.

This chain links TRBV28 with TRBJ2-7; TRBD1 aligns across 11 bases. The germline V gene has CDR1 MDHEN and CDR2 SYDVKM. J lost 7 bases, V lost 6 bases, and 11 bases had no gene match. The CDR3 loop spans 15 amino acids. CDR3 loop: CASSPPGQGGGEQYF. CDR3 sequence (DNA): TGTGCCAGCAGCCCACCGGGACAGGGGGGCGGGGAGCAGTACTTC.

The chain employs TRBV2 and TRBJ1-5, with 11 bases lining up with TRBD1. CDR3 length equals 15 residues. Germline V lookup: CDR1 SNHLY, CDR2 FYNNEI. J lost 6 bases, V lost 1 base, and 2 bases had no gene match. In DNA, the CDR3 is TGTGCCAGCAGTGAAGTGGGACAGGGGGGTCAGCCCCAGCATTTT. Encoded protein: CASSEVGQGGQPQHF.

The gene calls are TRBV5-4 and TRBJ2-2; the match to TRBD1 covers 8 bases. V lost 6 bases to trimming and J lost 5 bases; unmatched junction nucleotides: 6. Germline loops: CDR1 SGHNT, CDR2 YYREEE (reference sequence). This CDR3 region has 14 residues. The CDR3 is CASTSGQGTGELFF. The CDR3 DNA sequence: TGTGCCAGCACCTCCGGACAGGGAACCGGGGAGCTGTTTTTT. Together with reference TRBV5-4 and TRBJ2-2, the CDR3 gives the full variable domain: ETGVTQSPTHLIKTRGQQVTLRCSSQSGHNTVSWYQQALGQGPQFIFQYYREEENGRGNFPPRFSGLQFPNYSSELNVNALELDDSALYLCASTSGQGTGELFFGEGSRLTVL.